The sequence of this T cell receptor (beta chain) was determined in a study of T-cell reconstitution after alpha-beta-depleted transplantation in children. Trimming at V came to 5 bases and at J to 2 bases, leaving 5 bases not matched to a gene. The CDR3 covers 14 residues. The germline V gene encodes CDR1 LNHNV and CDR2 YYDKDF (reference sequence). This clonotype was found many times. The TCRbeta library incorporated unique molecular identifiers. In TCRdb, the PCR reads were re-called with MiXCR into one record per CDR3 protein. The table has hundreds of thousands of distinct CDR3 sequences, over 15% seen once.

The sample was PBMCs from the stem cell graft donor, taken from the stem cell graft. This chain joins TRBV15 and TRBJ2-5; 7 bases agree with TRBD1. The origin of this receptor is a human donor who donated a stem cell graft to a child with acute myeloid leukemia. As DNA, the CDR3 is TGTGCCACCAGCCGTTTGACAGGGCAAGAGACCCAGTACTTC. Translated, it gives CATSRLTGQETQYF.